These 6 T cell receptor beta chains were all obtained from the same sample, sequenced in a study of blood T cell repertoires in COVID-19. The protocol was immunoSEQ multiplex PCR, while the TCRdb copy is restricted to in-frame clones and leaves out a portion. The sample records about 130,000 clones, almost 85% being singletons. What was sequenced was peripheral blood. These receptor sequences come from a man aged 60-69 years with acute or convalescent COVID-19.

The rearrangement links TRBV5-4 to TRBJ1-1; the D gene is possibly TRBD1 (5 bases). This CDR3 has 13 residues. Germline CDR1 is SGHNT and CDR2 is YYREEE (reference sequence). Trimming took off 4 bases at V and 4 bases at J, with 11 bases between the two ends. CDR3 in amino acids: CASSRPGGTEAFF. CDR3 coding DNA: TGTGCCAGCAGCCGCCCGGGGGGCACTGAAGCTTTCTTT.

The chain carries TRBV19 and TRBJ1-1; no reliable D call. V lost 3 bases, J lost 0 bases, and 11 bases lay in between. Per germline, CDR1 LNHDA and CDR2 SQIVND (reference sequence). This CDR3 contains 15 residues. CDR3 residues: CASSIRDEMNTEAFF. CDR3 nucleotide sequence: TGTGCCAGTAGTATTCGGGATGAAATGAACACTGAAGCTTTCTTT. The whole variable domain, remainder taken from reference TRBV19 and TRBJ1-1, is DGGITQSPKYLFRKEGQNVTLSCEQNLNHDAMYWYRQDPGQGLRLIYYSQIVNDFQKGDIAEGYSVSREKKESFPLTVTSAQKNPTAFYLCASSIRDEMNTEAFFGQGTRLTVV.

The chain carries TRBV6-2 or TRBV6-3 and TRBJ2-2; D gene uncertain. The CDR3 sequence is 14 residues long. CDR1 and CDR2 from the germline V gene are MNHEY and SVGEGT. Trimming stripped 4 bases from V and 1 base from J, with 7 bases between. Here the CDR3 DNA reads TGTGCCAGCAGTTTAGTCGGGAACACCGGGGAGCTGTTTTTT. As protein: CASSLVGNTGELFF.

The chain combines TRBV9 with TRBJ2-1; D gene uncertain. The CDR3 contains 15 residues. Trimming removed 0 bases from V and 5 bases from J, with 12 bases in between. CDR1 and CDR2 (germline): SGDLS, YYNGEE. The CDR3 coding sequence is TGTGCCAGCAGCGTAGTGGCTAGTGGCGACAATGAGCAGTTCTTC. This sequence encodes CASSVVASGDNEQFF.

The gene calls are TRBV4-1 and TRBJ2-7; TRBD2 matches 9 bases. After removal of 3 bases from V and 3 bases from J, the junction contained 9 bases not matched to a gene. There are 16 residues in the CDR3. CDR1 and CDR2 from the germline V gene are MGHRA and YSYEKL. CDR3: CASSQDSGGLSYEQYF. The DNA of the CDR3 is TGCGCCAGCAGCCAGGATAGCGGGGGCTTAAGCTACGAGCAGTACTTC.

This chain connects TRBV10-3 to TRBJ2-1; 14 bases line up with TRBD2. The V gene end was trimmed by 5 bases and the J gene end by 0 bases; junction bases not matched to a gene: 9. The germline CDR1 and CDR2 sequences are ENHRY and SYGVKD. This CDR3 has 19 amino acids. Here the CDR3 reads CAISSTSGRAGSSYNEQFF. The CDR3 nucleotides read TGTGCCATCAGTTCGACTAGCGGGAGGGCGGGGAGCTCCTACAATGAGCAGTTCTTC.